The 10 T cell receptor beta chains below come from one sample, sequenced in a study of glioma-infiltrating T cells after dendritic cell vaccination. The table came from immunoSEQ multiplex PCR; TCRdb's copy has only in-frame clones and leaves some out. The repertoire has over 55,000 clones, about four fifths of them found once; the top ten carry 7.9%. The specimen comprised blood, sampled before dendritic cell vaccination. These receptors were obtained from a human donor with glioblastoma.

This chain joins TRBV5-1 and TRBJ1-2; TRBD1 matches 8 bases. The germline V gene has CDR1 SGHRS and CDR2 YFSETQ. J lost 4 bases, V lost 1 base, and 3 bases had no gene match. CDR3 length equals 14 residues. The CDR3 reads CASSLQQGGYGYTF. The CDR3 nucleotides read TGCGCCAGCAGCTTGCAACAGGGGGGCTATGGCTACACCTTC.

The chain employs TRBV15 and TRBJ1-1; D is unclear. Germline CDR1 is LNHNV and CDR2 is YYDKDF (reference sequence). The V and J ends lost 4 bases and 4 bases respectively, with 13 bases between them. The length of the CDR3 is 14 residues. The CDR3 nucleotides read TGTGCCACCAGCAACGGCAATGAGGGCACTGAAGCTTTCTTT. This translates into CATSNGNEGTEAFF.

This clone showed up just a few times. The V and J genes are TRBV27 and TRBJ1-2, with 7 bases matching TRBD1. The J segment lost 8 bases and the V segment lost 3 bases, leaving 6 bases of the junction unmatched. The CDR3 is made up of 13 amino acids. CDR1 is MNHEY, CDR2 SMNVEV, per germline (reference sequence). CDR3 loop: CASSFGGGGGYTF. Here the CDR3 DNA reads TGTGCCAGCAGTTTCGGAGGGGGCGGCGGCTACACCTTC.

The CDR3 DNA reads as TGTGCCACCTCGCGACAGGCGGACTACGAGCAGTACTTC. Its protein is CATSRQADYEQYF. J is TRBJ2-7 and V is TRBV19; possible D gene TRBD1, 6 bases. The CDR3 has 13 residues. Germline loops: CDR1 LNHDA, CDR2 SQIVND (reference sequence). V shed 10 bases and J shed 3 bases, with 16 bases lying between them. Looking up the rest from reference TRBV19 and TRBJ2-7 gives the full variable domain: DGGITQSPKYLFRKEGQNVTLSCEQNLNHDAMYWYRQDPGQGLRLIYYSQIVNDFQKGDIAEGYSVSREKKESFPLTVTSAQKNPTAFYLCATSRQADYEQYFGPGTRLTVT.

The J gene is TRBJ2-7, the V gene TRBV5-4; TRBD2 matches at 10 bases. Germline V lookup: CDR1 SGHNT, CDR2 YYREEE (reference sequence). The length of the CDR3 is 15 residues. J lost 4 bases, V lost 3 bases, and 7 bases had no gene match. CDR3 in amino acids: CASSSSGGRIYEQYF. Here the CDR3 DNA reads TGTGCCAGCAGCTCTAGCGGGGGCCGAATTTACGAGCAGTACTTC.

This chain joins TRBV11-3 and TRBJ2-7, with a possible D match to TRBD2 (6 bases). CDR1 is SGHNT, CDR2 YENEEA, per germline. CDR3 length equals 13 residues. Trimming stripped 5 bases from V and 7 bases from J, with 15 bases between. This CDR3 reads CASSQETGDEQYF. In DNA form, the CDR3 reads TGTGCCAGCAGCCAAGAGACGGGGGATGAGCAGTACTTC.

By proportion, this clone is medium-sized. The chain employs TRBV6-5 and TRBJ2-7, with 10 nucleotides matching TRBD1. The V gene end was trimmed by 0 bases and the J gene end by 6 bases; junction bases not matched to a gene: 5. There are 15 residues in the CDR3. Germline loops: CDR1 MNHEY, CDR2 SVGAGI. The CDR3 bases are TGTGCCAGCAGTTACTCGGGAGACAGGGGGCGCGAGCAGTACTTC. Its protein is CASSYSGDRGREQYF.

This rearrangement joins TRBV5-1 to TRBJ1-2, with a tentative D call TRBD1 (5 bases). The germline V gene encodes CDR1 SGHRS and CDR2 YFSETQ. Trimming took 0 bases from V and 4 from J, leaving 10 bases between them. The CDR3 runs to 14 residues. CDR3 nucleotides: TGCGCCAGCAGCTTGGCAGACAGACCCTATGGCTACACCTTC. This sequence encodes CASSLADRPYGYTF.

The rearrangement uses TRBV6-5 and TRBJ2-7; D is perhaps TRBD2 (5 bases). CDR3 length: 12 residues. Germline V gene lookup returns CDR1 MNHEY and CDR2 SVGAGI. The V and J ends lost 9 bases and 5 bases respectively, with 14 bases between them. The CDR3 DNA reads TGTGCCAGTACCGGACTGTCCAACGAGCAGTACTTC. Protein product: CASTGLSNEQYF.

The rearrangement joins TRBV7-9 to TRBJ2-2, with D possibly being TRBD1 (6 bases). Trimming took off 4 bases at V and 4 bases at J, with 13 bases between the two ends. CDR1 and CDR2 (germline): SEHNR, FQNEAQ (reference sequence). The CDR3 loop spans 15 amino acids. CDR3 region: CASSSAGDSTGELFF. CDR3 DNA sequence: TGTGCCAGCAGCTCTGCAGGGGATTCCACCGGGGAGCTGTTTTTT.